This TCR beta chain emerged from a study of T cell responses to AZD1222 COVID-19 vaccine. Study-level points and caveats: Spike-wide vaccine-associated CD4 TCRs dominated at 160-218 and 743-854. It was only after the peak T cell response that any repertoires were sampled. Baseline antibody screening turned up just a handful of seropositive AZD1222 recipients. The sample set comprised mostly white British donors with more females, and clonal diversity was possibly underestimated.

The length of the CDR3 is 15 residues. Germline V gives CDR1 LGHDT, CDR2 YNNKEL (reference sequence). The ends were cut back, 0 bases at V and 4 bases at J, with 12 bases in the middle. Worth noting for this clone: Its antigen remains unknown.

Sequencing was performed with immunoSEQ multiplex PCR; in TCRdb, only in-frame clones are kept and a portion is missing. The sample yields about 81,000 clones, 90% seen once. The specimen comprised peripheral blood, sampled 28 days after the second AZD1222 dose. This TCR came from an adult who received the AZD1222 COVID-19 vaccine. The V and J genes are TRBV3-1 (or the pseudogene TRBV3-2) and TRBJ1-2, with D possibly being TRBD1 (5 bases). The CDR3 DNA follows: TGTGCCAGCAGCCAAGAGCGGGGGGTTGGCTATGGCTACACCTTC. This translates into CASSQERGVGYGYTF.